The T cell receptor (beta chain) under discussion was sequenced for a study of T cell clonality in common variable immunodeficiency. General study points: Compared with controls, CVID subjects had fewer shared TCRbeta clones. Common variable immunodeficiency TCR beta sequences reportedly had fewer deletions and N-nucleotide insertions.

This clone was seen a handful of times. Its antigen is unknown. The read ends 3 residues before the CDR3 terminus; that terminus is restored from the germline J gene. Germline values: CDR1 KGHSH, CDR2 LQKENI. This CDR3 has 15 amino acids. TCRdb keeps only in-frame clones here, not all; method: immunoSEQ multiplex PCR. The table lists tens of thousands of clones, with no singletons. Sequencing was done on a sample of peripheral blood mononuclear cells. J is TRBJ2-4 and V is TRBV18; D uncertain. The receptor was derived from a person aged 18 to 70 in good health. The covered CDR3 bases are TGTGCCAGCTCACCACCTCTTGCGATCCCCTATGGT. It specifies CASSPPLAIPYG. The whole CDR3 sequence reads CASSPPLAIPYGQYF. Full variable domain (outside the CDR3, taken from reference TRBV18 and TRBJ2-4): NAGVMQNPRHLVRRRGQEARLRCSPMKGHSHVYWYRQLPEEGLKFMVYLQKENIIDESGMPKERFSAEFPKEGPSILRIQQVVRGDSAAYFCASSPPLAIPYGQYFGAGTRLSVL.